This T cell receptor beta chain was identified in a study of vaccination and CD4 T cells after COVID-19. Study outcomes and limitations: Recorded median SARS-CoV-2-reactive clonotype numbers increased from around 21 to 38 without reaching significance.

With the Oncomine TCR Beta short-read assay, DNA from cultured CD4+ T cells was sequenced. TCRdb ran MiXCR on the PCR reads and lists one entry per CDR3 protein. The data hold roughly 17,000 distinct CDR3 sequences, with less than 65% observed a single time. On this clonotype itself: Its antigen remains unidentified.

Trimming took 5 bases from V and 7 from J, leaving 15 bases between them. Germline V gene data show CDR1 as GTSNPN and CDR2 as SVGIG (reference sequence). The CDR3 spans 14 residues. Treatment reported: roughly 11-day PBMC culture with coronavirus spike peptide pools or control peptides (ViraFEST assay). This chain links TRBV30 with TRBJ1-6, with D hard to call. This clonotype originated in a human donor who had recovered from COVID-19. The sample comprised CD4+ T cells from blood, cultured in vitro. CDR3 DNA sequence: TGTGCCTGGGTCGGTAGGGTCGGCAATTCACCCCTCCACTTT. Translation: CAWVGRVGNSPLHF. The full variable domain, its missing parts supplied by reference TRBV30 and TRBJ1-6, is SQTIHQWPATLVQPVGSPLSLECTVEGTSNPNLYWYRQAAGRGLQLLFYSVGIGQISSEVPQNLSASRPQDRQFILSSKKLLLSDSGFYLCAWVGRVGNSPLHFGNGTRLTVT.